Following are 8 T cell receptor beta chains from one sample sequenced in a study of blood T cell repertoires in COVID-19. Assay: immunoSEQ multiplex PCR; the TCRdb copy retains only in-frame clones and omits some. The data hold about 180,000 clones, with roughly 85% observed a single time. The sequenced sample was peripheral blood. The receptors originated from a woman in her seventies with acute or convalescent COVID-19.

V and J are TRBV19 and TRBJ2-7; 7 bases are shared with TRBD1. V trimming: 5 bases; J trimming: 7 bases; junction bases outside the gene matches: 14. The CDR3 is 15 amino acids. Germline V gives CDR1 LNHDA, CDR2 SQIVND (reference sequence). The CDR3 DNA reads TGTGCCAGTAGTTCCACGGGACAGACACCAAGGGAGCAGTACTTC. Its translation: CASSSTGQTPREQYF.

CDR3 coding DNA: TGTGCCAGCAGAGTGAGCGGGAACCGGAATGGAGAGCAGTACTTC. Its translation is CASRVSGNRNGEQYF. The rearrangement links TRBV2 to TRBJ2-7, with 7 bases that match TRBD2. This CDR3 region has 15 residues. J lost 7 bases, V lost 6 bases, and 15 bases had no gene match. Germline V CDR1 and CDR2: SNHLY, FYNNEI.

V and J are TRBV5-6 and TRBJ1-2, with 8 bases aligning to TRBD1. V dropped 4 bases and J dropped 2; count of bases not matched to a gene: 10. The germline V gene has CDR1 SGHDT and CDR2 YYEEEE. The CDR3 loop spans 16 amino acids. CDR3 protein: CASSLDNRGRNYGYTF. The CDR3 bases are TGTGCCAGCAGCCTAGATAACAGGGGGAGAAACTATGGCTACACCTTC.

The rearrangement links TRBV3-1 (or the pseudogene TRBV3-2) to TRBJ2-1; TRBD2 matches at 9 bases. This CDR3 contains 18 residues. Germline V lookup: CDR1 LGHDT, CDR2 YNNKEL (reference sequence). The V gene end was trimmed by 2 bases and the J gene end by 1 base; junction bases not matched to a gene: 9. This CDR3 reads CASSQTKRGVRSYNEQFF. As DNA, the CDR3 is TGTGCCAGCAGCCAAACGAAGCGGGGGGTCAGGTCCTACAATGAGCAGTTCTTC.

The chain uses TRBV27 and TRBJ2-3; 15 bases are a match to TRBD2. The CDR3 contains 20 residues. Germline V gives CDR1 MNHEY, CDR2 SMNVEV (reference sequence). V dropped 2 bases and J dropped 6; count of bases not matched to a gene: 15. The DNA of the CDR3 is TGTGCCAGCAGTTTACGCCCGGGTCCGGGACTAGCGGGAGGAAGGGATACGCAGTATTTT. Translation: CASSLRPGPGLAGGRDTQYF.

The rearrangement joins TRBV29-1 to TRBJ1-1; D is perhaps TRBD1 (6 bases). The CDR3 sequence is 14 residues long. The germline V gene has CDR1 SQVTM and CDR2 ANQGSEA. V lost 5 bases and J lost 2, with 15 bases in between. The DNA of the CDR3 is TGCAGCGTTCCGCCGGGACAAGTAAACACTGAAGCTTTCTTT. Its protein product is CSVPPGQVNTEAFF.

The chain joins TRBV29-1 to TRBJ2-1; 7 bases are a match to TRBD2. With V trimmed by 6 bases and J by 6 bases, 11 bases remained unmatched. The CDR3 runs to 14 residues. Germline CDR1 SQVTM, CDR2 ANQGSEA. CDR3 in DNA: TGCAGCGTGGGAAGCCGGGACTATCTCAATGAGCAGTTCTTC. Translation: CSVGSRDYLNEQFF.

The chain is built from TRBV7-6 and TRBJ2-2; D remains unclear. V was shortened by 5 bases and J by 1 base, with 11 bases between the two germline ends. The CDR3 loop spans 15 amino acids. Germline lookup yields CDR1 SGHVS and CDR2 FNYEAQ. The CDR3 here is CASSPVQLNTGELFF. CDR3 bases: TGTGCCAGCAGCCCGGTACAGCTGAACACCGGGGAGCTGTTTTTT.